The 7 T cell receptor beta chains presented below share a single source sample, sequenced in a study of blood T cell repertoires in COVID-19. Measured with immunoSEQ multiplex PCR; TCRdb has only the in-frame clones, and not every one. The sample shows approximately 67,000 clones, around 87% of them seen only once. The source material was peripheral blood. The origin of the receptors is a man aged 45 to 65 with active COVID-19.

The genes are TRBV12-3 or TRBV12-4 and TRBJ2-7; D is possibly TRBD1 (5 bases). Trimming stripped 0 bases from V and 6 bases from J, with 9 bases between. The CDR3 contains 13 residues. The CDR3 protein is CASSLAAGFEQYF. The CDR3 DNA follows: TGTGCCAGCAGTTTAGCGGCAGGGTTCGAGCAGTACTTC.

This clone has only a few counts. V is TRBV12-3 or TRBV12-4 and J is TRBJ1-3; D not certain. The CDR3 is 13 amino acids. Trimming stripped 6 bases from V and 0 bases from J, with 6 bases between. CDR3 bases: TGTGCCAGCAGGCGGGACTCTGGAAACACCATATATTTT. This sequence encodes CASRRDSGNTIYF.

This chain connects TRBV5-8 to TRBJ2-1, with TRBD1 matching 8 bases. The germline CDR1 and CDR2 sequences are SGHTS and YDEGEE. The CDR3 covers 14 residues. Trimming took 3 bases from V and 5 from J; bases not matched to a gene: 4. In nucleotides, the CDR3 is TGTGCCAGCAGCTGGACAGGGACAGACAATGAGCAGTTCTTC. Its translation is CASSWTGTDNEQFF.

The chain combines TRBV27 with TRBJ2-6; tentative D call: TRBD1 (6 bases). Germline assignment: CDR1 MNHEY and CDR2 SMNVEV (reference sequence). The CDR3 is 16 amino acids. The ends were cut back, 5 bases at V and 0 bases at J, with 11 bases in the middle. CDR3 bases: TGTGCCAGCAGTCACACGGACAGCTCTGGGGCCAACGTCCTGACTTTC. Protein product: CASSHTDSSGANVLTF.

With respect to this clone: The junction does not match germline at one end; this may be a read error. The chain employs TRBV5-1 and TRBJ2-1, with 8 bases identical to TRBD2. The CDR3 totals 14 residues. Germline loops: CDR1 SGHRS, CDR2 YFSETQ. CDR3 protein: CASRLELADNEQFF. DNA of the CDR3: TGCGCCAGCAGATTGGAACTAGCGGACAATGAGCAGTTCTTC.

This clone was seen once. The gene calls are TRBV7-2 and TRBJ2-1, with TRBD2 identical over 12 bases. CDR1 and CDR2 from the germline V gene are SGHTA and FQGNSA. The junction had 9 bases not matched to a gene; V was cut back by 3 bases and J by 0 bases. This CDR3 region has 19 residues. As DNA, the CDR3 is TGTGCCAGCAGCTTCCGACTAGCGGGAGAATTAAGCTCCTACAATGAGCAGTTCTTC. This encodes CASSFRLAGELSSYNEQFF.

This clone was seen a single time. The rearrangement uses TRBV7-8 and TRBJ1-1; 7 bases agree with TRBD1. V gave up 5 bases and J gave up 2 bases; unmatched junction bases: 5. The germline V gene has CDR1 SGHVS and CDR2 FQNEAQ. This CDR3 comprises 14 residues. The CDR3 nucleotides read TGTGCCAGCAGCGACCGACAGGGAAACACTGAAGCTTTCTTT. Translated: CASSDRQGNTEAFF.